This T cell receptor beta chain was identified during a study of CD8+ T cells in alopecia areata (dated by TCRdb to 2016 to 2018). For context, the study as a whole: Treated patients were enrolled in an open-label pilot trial of oral tofacitinib, 5 to 10 mg twice daily, for moderate-to-severe alopecia areata. Clonality in the scalp was compared among normal scalp (n=4), patchy alopecia areata scalp (n=8), and alopecia totalis/universalis scalp (n=8). To study T cell clonal expansion in alopecia areata, the researchers applied high-throughput TCRbeta sequencing to both the C3H/HeJ mouse model and human patients. Biopsies were taken from tofacitinib-treated patients at baseline and again at 4 and 24 weeks into treatment, and several of those patients also had a later scalp biopsy. TCRbeta CDR3 regions were amplified by immunoSEQ multiplex PCR with 35 Vbeta forward and 13 Jbeta reverse primers. Human TCRbeta sequencing covered scalp tissue and sorted CD4+ and CD8+ peripheral blood T cells from patchy and totalis/universalis alopecia areata patients and healthy controls. Tofacitinib was given for 6 to 18 months, followed by 6 months of follow-up off drug to assess delayed response and recurrence. RNA was extracted with the PAXgene miRNA kit for fixed scalp, the miRNeasy kit for PBMCs, and the RNeasy kit for mouse skin.

The time point label here, explained by the study, means: baseline before oral tofacitinib. Lesional scalp punch biopsies and peripheral blood were collected from alopecia areata patients. PBMCs were isolated by density centrifugation and stained for CD3, CD4 and CD8, after which CD4+ and CD8+ T cells were sorted on a FACSAria. In this sample, this clone turned up once. It lacks a known antigen. Per-base quality was not reported, and no clone a single base away is much larger than it. The library was built by means of the immunoSEQ multiplex PCR assay. RNA was extracted from all samples and reverse transcribed into cDNA as template for TCR sequencing. First-strand cDNA was synthesized using SuperScript III with a 2:1 mix of oligo-dT and random hexamers. A synthetic immune receptor repertoire was used to gauge amplification bias, and whatever bias remained was removed computationally. From the authors' description of their analysis: After raw reads were preprocessed to remove errors, the CDR3 was defined following IMGT conventions as running from the conserved cysteine to phenylalanine. To get clonality, Shannon entropy was normalized by log2 of the number of productive unique TCRs and the result was subtracted from 1. Whether scalp clones were CD4 or CD8 was inferred by matching scalp TCRbeta sequences against CD4 and CD8 repertoires sorted from blood. TCRdb took this table from immuneACCESS and kept in-frame rearrangements with V and J called. Such tables lack part of the clones; where checked against another copy, unresolved V genes explain under half of the gap, and the rest is unexplained. The V and J calls and clone size were taken over from that table, and D and trimming were inferred from the DNA. The sample contains more than 200,000 clones, roughly two thirds of them found a single time. The leading ten clones occupy 0.95% to 1.5% of the sample.

From its cysteine to its phenylalanine, the CDR3 spans 16 amino acids. Only the CDR3 DNA is retained, 48 bases long and in frame from the first base. The germline V gene (reference sequence) sets CDR1 to GTSNPN and CDR2 to SVGIG. V and J lose 3 bases and 6 bases, and a span of 18 bases separates them. Beyond this particular receptor, the publication reports: Resident alphabeta T cells in normal human skin are also sequenced, complicating scalp TCR repertoire analysis, unlike mouse skin dominated by gammadelta T cells. TCR sequences shared between patients were less clear than in mice, possibly partly because of HLA diversity in the patient population. Higher clonality and more expanded CD8+ clones were observed in lesional scalp than in normal scalp, particularly in alopecia totalis/universalis, a finding suggestive of antigenic drive.

The TCR sequence derives from a human donor with alopecia areata. The rearranged chain carries TRBV30 and TRBJ1-6, with TRBD1 tentatively as D gene (5 bases match). Here the sequenced sample was CD4+ T cells sorted from blood, taken at week 0. The nucleotide sequence is TGTGCCTGGAGCCAAAGGGGTGGGCCAAGTAATTCACCCCTCCACTTT. It encodes CAWSQRGGPSNSPLHF.